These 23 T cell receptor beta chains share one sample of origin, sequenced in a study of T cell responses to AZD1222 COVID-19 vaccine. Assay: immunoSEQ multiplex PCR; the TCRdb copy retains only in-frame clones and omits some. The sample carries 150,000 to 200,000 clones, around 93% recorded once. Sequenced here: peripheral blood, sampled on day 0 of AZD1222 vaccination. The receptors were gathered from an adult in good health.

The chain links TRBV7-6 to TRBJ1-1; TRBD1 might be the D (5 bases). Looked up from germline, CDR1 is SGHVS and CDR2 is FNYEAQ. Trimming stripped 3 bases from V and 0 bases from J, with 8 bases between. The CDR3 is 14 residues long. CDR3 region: CASSFGGVNTEAFF. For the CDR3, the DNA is TGTGCCAGCAGCTTCGGGGGGGTGAACACTGAAGCTTTCTTT.

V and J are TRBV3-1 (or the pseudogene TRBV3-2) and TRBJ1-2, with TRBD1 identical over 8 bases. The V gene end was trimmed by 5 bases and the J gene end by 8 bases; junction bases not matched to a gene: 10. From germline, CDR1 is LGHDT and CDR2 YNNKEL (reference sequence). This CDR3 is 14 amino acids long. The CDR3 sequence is CASSEVTGGSGYTF. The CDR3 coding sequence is TGTGCCAGCAGCGAAGTAACAGGGGGTTCGGGCTACACCTTC.

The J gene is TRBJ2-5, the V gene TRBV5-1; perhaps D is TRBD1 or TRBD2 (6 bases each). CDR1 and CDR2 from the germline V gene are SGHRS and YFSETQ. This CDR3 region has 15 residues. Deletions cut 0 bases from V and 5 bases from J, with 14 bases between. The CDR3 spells CASSLVGGRGETQYF. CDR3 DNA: TGCGCCAGCAGCTTGGTTGGGGGGCGAGGGGAGACCCAGTACTTC.

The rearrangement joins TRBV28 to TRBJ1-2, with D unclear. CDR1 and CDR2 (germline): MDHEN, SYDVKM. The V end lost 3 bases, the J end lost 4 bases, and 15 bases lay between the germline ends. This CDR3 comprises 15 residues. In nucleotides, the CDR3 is TGTGCCAGCAGTTTGTCCCGGCCAGTGATCTATGGCTACACCTTC. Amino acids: CASSLSRPVIYGYTF.

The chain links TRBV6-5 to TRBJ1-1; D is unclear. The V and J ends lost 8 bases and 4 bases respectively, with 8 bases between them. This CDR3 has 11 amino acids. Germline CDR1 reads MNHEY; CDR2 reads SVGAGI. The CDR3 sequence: CASAQGTEAFF. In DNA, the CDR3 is TGTGCCAGCGCACAAGGCACTGAAGCTTTCTTT.

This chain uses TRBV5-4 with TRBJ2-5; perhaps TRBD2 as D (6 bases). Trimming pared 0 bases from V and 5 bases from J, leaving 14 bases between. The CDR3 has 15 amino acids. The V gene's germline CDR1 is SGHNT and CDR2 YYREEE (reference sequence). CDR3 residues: CASSLVSPGGETQYF. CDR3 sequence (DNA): TGTGCCAGCAGCTTGGTCTCTCCTGGAGGGGAGACCCAGTACTTC. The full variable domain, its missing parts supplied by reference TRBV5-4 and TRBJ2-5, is ETGVTQSPTHLIKTRGQQVTLRCSSQSGHNTVSWYQQALGQGPQFIFQYYREEENGRGNFPPRFSGLQFPNYSSELNVNALELDDSALYLCASSLVSPGGETQYFGPGTRLLVL.

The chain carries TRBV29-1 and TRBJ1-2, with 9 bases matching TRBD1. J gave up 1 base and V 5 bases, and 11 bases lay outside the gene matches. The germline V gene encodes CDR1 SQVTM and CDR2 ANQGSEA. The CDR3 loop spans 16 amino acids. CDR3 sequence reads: CSVLGPGTGLNYGYTF. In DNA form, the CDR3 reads TGCAGCGTTCTGGGCCCCGGGACAGGGCTTAACTATGGCTACACCTTC. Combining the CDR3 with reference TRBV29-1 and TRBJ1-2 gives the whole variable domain SAVISQKPSRDICQRGTSLTIQCQVDSQVTMMFWYRQQPGQSLTLIATANQGSEATYESGFVIDKFPISRPNLTFSTLTVSNMSPEDSSIYLCSVLGPGTGLNYGYTFGSGTRLTVV.

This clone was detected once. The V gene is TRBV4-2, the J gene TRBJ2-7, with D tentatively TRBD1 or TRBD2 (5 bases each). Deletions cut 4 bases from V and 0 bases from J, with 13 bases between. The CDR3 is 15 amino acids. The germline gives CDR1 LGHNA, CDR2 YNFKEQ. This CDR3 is CASSPSQGTSYEQYF. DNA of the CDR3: TGTGCCAGCAGCCCGTCGCAAGGGACCTCCTACGAGCAGTACTTC.

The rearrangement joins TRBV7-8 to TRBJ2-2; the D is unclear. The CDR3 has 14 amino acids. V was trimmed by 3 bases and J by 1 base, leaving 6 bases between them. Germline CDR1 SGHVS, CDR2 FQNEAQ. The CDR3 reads CASSLPGNTGELFF. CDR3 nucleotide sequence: TGTGCCAGCAGCTTGCCCGGGAACACCGGGGAGCTGTTTTTT.

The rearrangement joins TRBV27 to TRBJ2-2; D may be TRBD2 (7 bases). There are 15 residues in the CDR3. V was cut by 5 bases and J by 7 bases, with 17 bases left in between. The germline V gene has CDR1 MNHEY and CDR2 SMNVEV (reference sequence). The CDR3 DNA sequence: TGTGCCAGCAGTCAGAGGGGGGGCAGAAACGGGGAGCTGTTTTTT. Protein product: CASSQRGGRNGELFF.

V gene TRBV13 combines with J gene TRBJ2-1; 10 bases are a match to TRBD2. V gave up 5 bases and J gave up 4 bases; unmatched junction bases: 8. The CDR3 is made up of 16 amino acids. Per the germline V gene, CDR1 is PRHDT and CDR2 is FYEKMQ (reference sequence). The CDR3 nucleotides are TGTGCCAGCAGCCGACCTAGCGGGAGAAAGTACAATGAGCAGTTCTTC. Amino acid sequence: CASSRPSGRKYNEQFF.

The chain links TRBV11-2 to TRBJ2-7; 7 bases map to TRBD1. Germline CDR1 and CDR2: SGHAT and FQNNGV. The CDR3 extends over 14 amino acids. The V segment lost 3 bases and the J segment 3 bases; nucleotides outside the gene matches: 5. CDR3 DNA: TGTGCCAGCAGCTTCGACAGGGCAATCTACGAGCAGTACTTC. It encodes CASSFDRAIYEQYF.

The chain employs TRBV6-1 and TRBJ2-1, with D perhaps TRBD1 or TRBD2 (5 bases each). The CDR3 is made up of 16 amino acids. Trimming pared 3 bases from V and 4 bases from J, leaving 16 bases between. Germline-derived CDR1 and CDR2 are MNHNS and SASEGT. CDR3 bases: TGTGCCAGCAGTGACCTCCTCCGGGACCGATACAATGAGCAGTTCTTC. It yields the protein CASSDLLRDRYNEQFF.

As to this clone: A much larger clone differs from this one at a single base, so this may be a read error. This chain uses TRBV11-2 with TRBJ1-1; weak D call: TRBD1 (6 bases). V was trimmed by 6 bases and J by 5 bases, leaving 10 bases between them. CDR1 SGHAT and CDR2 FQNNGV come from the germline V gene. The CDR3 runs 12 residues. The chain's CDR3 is CASSSGQTEAFF. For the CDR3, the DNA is TGTGCCAGCAGTTCCGGACAGACTGAAGCTTTCTTT.

CDR3 bases: TGTGCCAGCAGTCAACGAGAGCCAAGGACGGGGAGCTCCTACAATGAGCAGTTCTTC. It is translated as CASSQREPRTGSSYNEQFF. The V call is TRBV6-6, the J call TRBJ2-1; maybe TRBD2 (5 bases). V was shortened by 5 bases and J by 0 bases, with 23 bases between the two germline ends. Germline loops: CDR1 MNHNY, CDR2 SVGAGI (reference sequence). The CDR3 totals 19 residues.

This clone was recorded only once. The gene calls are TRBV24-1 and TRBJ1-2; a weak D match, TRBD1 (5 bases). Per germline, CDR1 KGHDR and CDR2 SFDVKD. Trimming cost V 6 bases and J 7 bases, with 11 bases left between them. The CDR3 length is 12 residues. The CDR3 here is CATSMSGFGYTF. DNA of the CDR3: TGTGCCACCAGTATGTCAGGGTTTGGCTACACCTTC.

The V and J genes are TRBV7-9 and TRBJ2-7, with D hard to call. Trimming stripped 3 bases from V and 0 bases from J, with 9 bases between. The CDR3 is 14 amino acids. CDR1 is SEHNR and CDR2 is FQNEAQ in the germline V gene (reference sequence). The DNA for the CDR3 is TGTGCCAGCAGCTTCGGGCAGAGCTCCTACGAGCAGTACTTC. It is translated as CASSFGQSSYEQYF.

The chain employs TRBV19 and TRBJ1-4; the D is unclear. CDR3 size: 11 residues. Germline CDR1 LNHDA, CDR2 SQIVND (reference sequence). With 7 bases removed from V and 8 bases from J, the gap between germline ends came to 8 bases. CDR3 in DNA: TGTGCCAGTACCCCCGGAGAAAAACTGTTTTTT. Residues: CASTPGEKLFF.

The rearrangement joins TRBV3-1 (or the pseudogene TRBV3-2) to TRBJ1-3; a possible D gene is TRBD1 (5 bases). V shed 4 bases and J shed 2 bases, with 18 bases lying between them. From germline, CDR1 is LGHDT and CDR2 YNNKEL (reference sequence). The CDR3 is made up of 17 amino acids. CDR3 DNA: TGTGCCAGCAGCCGCTTTCCGCCCAGGGAGGCTGGAAACACCATATATTTT. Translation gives CASSRFPPREAGNTIYF.

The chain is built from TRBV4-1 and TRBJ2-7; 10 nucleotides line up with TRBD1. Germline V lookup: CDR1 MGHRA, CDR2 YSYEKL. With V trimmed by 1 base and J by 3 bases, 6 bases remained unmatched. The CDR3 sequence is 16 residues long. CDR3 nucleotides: TGCGCCAGCAGCCAAGGTGCGAGGACAGGGGGCTACGAGCAGTACTTC. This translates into CASSQGARTGGYEQYF.

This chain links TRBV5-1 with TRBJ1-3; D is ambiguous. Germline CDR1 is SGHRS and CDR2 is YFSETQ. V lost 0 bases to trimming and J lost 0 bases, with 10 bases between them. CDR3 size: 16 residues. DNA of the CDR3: TGCGCCAGCAGCTTGGCCGGCAGGAGCTCTGGAAACACCATATATTTT. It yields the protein CASSLAGRSSGNTIYF.

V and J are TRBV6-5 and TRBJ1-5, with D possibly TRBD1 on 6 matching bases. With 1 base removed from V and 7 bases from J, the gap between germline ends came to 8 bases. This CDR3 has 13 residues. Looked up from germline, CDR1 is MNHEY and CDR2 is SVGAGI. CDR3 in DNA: TGTGCCAGCAGTTACTTGGGGGGCCAGCCCCAGCATTTT. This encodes CASSYLGGQPQHF.

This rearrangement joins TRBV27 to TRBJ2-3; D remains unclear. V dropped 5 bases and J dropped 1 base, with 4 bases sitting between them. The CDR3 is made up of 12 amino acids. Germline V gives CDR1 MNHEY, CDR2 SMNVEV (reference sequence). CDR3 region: CASSPRTDTQYF. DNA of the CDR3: TGTGCCAGCAGTCCTCGCACAGATACGCAGTATTTT.